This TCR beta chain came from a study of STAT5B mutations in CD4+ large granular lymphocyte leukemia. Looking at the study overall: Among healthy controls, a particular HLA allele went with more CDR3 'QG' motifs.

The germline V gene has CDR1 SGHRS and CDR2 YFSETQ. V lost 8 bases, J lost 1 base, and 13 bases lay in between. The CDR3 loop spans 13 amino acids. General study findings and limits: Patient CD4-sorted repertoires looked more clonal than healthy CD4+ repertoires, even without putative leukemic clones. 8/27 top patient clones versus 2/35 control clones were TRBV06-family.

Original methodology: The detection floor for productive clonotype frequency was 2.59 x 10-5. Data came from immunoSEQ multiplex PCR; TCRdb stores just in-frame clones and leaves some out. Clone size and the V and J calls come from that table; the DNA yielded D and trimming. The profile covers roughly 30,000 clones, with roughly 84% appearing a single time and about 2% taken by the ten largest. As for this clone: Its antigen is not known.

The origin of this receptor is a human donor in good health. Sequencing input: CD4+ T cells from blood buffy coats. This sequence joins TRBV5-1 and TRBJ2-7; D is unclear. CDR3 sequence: CARGTKKSYEQYF. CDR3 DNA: TGCGCCAGAGGAACCAAAAAATCCTACGAGCAGTACTTC.